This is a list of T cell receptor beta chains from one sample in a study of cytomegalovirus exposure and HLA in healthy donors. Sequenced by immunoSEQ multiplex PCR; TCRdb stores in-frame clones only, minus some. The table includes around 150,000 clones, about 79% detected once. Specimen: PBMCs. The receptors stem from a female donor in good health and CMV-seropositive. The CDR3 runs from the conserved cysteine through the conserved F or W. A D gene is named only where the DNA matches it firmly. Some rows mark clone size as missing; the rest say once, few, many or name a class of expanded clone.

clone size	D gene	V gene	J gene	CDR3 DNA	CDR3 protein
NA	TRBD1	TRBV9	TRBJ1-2	TGTGCCAGCAGCCTCCCAGGGGGCTATGGCTACACCTTC	CASSLPGGYGYTF
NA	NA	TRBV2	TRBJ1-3	TGTGCCAGCAGAAGAGACTCTGGAAACACCATATATTTT	CASRRDSGNTIYF
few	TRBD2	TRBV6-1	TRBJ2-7	TGTGCCATAAGAACTAAGCGGGAAAACCCCTACGAGCAGTACTTC	CAIRTKRENPYEQYF
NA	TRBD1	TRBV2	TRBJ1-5	TGTGCCAGCAGTGAAGAAAAGGAGGGACAGAGCAATCAGCCCCAGCATTTT	CASSEEKEGQSNQPQHF
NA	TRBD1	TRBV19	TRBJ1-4	TGTGCCAGTAGTACCGACAGGGCTTATAATGAAAAACTGTTTTTT	CASSTDRAYNEKLFF
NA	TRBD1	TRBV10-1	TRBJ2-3	TGCGCCAGCAGCGGACAGGGATTCACAGATACGCAGTATTTT	CASSGQGFTDTQYF
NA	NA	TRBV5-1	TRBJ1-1	TGCGCCAGCAGCTTGGTCGCGGGGGGGAACACTGAAGCTTTCTTT	CASSLVAGGNTEAFF
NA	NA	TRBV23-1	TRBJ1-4	TGCGCCAGCAGGGACATTGCAACTAATGAAAAACTGTTTTTT	CASRDIATNEKLFF
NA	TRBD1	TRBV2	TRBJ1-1	TGTGCCAGCAGGGGGGACAGGGCGAACACTGAAGCTTTCTTT	CASRGDRANTEAFF
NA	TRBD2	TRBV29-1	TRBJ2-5	TGCAGCGTTGAACTAGCGGGAACTGGTTCCCAAGAGACCCAGTACTTC	CSVELAGTGSQETQYF
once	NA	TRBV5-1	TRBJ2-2	TGCGCCAGCCATCCGGGACAATTGAACACCGGGGAGCTGTTTTTT	CASHPGQLNTGELFF
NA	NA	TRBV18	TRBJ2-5	TGTGCCAGCTCACGGCTCCCAAAAGAGACCCAGTACTTC	CASSRLPKETQYF
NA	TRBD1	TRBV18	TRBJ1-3	TGTGCCAGCTCACCTTCGACAGGGACCTCAAACACCATATATTTT	CASSPSTGTSNTIYF
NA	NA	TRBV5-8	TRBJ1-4	TGTGCCAGCAGCCAGACGGCCACAAGCCGGGCTAATGAAAAACTGTTTTTT	CASSQTATSRANEKLFF
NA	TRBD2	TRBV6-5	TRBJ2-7	TGTGCCAGCAGGGCGGGACTAGCTAAATACGAGCAGTACTTC	CASRAGLAKYEQYF
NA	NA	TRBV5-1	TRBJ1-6	TGCGCCAGCAGCTTAAAGCTAGACGGTTCACCCCTCCACTTT	CASSLKLDGSPLHF
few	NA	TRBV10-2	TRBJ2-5	TGCGCCAGTTGCAGGGGCTGGGGAGAGACCCAGTACTTC	CASCRGWGETQYF
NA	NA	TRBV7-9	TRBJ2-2	TGTGCCAGCAGCTTTTTAGACACCGGGGAGCTGTTTTTT	CASSFLDTGELFF
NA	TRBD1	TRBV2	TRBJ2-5	TGTGCCAGCAGCGAGGGACAGGGACAAGAGACCCAGTACTTC	CASSEGQGQETQYF
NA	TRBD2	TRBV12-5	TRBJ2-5	TGTGCTAGTGGTTTACGACTAGCGGGAGTGAAAGAGACCCAGTACTTC	CASGLRLAGVKETQYF
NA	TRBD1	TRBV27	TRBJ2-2	TGTGCCAGCAAAGGACAGGTCTACTCCAACACCGGGGAGCTGTTTTTT	CASKGQVYSNTGELFF
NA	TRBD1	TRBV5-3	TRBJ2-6	TGTGCCAGAGCAGATGGCTCGGGCAGGGGGCTCTTCTCTGGGGCCAACGTCCTGACTTTC	CARADGSGRGLFSGANVLTF
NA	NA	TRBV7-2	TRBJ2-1	TGTGCCAGCAGCTTAGCCGTCCACAATGAGCAGTTCTTC	CASSLAVHNEQFF
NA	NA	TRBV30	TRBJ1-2	TGTGCCTGGAGTGGCATACGGGGAAACTCTCTGTATGGCTACACCTTC	CAWSGIRGNSLYGYTF
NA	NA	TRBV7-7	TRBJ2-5	TGTGCCAGCAGTCGAATGCGGGGATCGGGAGAGACCCAGTACTTC	CASSRMRGSGETQYF
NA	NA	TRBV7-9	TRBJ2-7	TGTGCCAGCAGTCCGAAGGGGGTTAGTCTTACCTACGAGCAGTACTTC	CASSPKGVSLTYEQYF
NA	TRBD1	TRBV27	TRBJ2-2	TGTGCCAGCAGCCCTCACAGGGGCCCTCTCGGGGAGCTGTTTTTT	CASSPHRGPLGELFF
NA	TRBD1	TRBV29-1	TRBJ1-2	TGCAGCGTTACGCGGGACAGACCCTATGGCTACACCTTC	CSVTRDRPYGYTF
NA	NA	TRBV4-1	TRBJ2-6	TGCGCCAGCAGCATCAAGGGGCGAGGGGCCAACGTCCTGACTTTC	CASSIKGRGANVLTF
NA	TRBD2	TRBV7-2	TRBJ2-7	TGTGCCAGCAGCACGGGGACTAGCGGGCTCGAGCAGTACTTC	CASSTGTSGLEQYF
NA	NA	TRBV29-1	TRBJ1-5	TGCAGCGTTGCACAGACAATCGACAGGTTTGGTCAGCCCCAGCATTTT	CSVAQTIDRFGQPQHF
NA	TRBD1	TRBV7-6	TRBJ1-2	TGTGCCAGCAGCTTAGAAGGGACAGGGGGCTTGAGCTATGGCTACACCTTC	CASSLEGTGGLSYGYTF
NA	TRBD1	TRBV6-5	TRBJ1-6	TGTGCCAGCAGTCCTCAGGGGGCCTATAATTCACCCCTCCACTTT	CASSPQGAYNSPLHF
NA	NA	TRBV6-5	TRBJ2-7	TGTGCCAGCGGAACCAGCGGAGGTACCTACGAGCAGTACTTC	CASGTSGGTYEQYF
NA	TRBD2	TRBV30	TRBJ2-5	TGTGCCTGGAGTGTAAACGGCGGGGGGGGAAAGACCCAGTACTTC	CAWSVNGGGGKTQYF
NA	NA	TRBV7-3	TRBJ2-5	TGTGCCAGCAGCCGGGGGACGACTAGGTGGTCGACCCAGTACTTC	CASSRGTTRWSTQYF
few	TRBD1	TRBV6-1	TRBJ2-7	TGTGCCAGCAGTGACCCACGGACAGGAACCTACGAGCAGTACTTC	CASSDPRTGTYEQYF
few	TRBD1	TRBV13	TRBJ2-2	TGTGCCAGCAGCCACGGACAGGGGAACACCGGGGAGCTGTTTTTT	CASSHGQGNTGELFF
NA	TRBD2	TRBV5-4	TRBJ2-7	TGTGCCAGCAGCGCGCGGACTAGCGGGGATACCTACGAGCAGTACTTC	CASSARTSGDTYEQYF
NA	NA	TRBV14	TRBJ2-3	TGTGCCAGCAGTCGCCTACTAGCAGCTAGCACAGATACGCAGTATTTT	CASSRLLAASTDTQYF
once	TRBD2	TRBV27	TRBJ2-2	TGTGCCAGCAGGCCCGGGAGGCCCAACACCGGGGAGCTGTTTTTT	CASRPGRPNTGELFF
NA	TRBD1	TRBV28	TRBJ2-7	TGTGCCAGCGTGGACAGGGGGCTGAGGGGGGCAGTAGGGGAGCAGTACTTC	CASVDRGLRGAVGEQYF